This T cell receptor (beta chain) comes out of a study of human T cells and chemical hapten exposure. This clonotype has at least ten counts. TCRdb independently ran MiXCR on the RACE reads; one entry per CDR3 protein. The sample consists of fewer than 60,000 distinct CDR3 sequences, less than 9.5% of them appearing once. The V end was cut by 8 bases, the J end by 1 base, with 15 bases between. This CDR3 comprises 15 residues. Germline CDR1 is LNHDA and CDR2 is SQIVND (reference sequence). Specified time point: patch test 1, 2 weeks after DPC sensitization. The treatment denotes: therapeutic diphenylcyclopropenone sensitization with weekly scalp DPC.

The clonotype originates from a woman aged 45-60 years with alopecia areata. Some clones in this sample may be carry-over from other donors' samples. Sequencing used whole blood, obtained in connection with sensitization to the hapten diphenylcyclopropenone (DPC). The chain couples TRBV19 to TRBJ2-1, with D possibly TRBD2 on 6 matching bases. CDR3 DNA: TGTGCCAGTGATGCGGGCGGGGCTTCCTACAATGAGCAGTTCTTC. Translating gives CASDAGGASYNEQFF.